This T cell receptor beta chain was documented in a study of human T cells and chemical hapten exposure. Study results and caveats: Significantly more large CDR3 similarity clusters were formed by expanded TCRs than by controls. As patch test score rose, PT1 expanded TCR counts tended to rise as well.

This clonotype was recorded at least ten times. Its antigen is currently unknown. Deletions cut 6 bases from V and 7 bases from J, with 21 bases between. CDR3 size: 16 residues. Germline V gene data show CDR1 as LNHDA and CDR2 as SQIVND (reference sequence). As for time point: patch test 3, about 24 weeks after DPC sensitization. Treatment noted: therapeutic diphenylcyclopropenone sensitization with weekly scalp DPC. People who gave samples had alopecia, were 18 to 70 years old, and were suitable for DPC. TCRdb reprocessed the RACE reads via MiXCR and lists one record per CDR3 protein. The sample lists approximately 80,000 distinct CDR3 sequences; about an eighth were seen once.

The source was whole blood, collected in connection with sensitization to the hapten diphenylcyclopropenone (DPC). This TCR was sampled from a woman in her forties or fifties with alopecia areata. Some clones in this sample may be carry-over from other donors' samples. The chain couples TRBV19 to TRBJ2-2; D gene ambiguous. The CDR3 DNA sequence: TGTGCCAGTAGGAACAGCCCCGGCCAGGCCGGCGGGGAGCTGTTTTTT. Amino acid sequence: CASRNSPGQAGGELFF.